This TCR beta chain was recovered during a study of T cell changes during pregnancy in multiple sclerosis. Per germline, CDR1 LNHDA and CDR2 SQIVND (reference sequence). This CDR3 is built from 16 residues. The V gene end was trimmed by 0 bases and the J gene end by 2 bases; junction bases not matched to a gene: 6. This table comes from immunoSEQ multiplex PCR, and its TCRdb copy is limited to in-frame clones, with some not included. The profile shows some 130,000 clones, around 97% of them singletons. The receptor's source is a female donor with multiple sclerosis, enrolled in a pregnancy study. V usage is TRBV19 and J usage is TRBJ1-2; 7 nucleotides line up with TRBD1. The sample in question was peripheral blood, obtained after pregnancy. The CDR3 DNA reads TGTGCCAGTAGTATAGAAGGAGGGGGCACGAACTATGGCTACACCTTC. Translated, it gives CASSIEGGGTNYGYTF.